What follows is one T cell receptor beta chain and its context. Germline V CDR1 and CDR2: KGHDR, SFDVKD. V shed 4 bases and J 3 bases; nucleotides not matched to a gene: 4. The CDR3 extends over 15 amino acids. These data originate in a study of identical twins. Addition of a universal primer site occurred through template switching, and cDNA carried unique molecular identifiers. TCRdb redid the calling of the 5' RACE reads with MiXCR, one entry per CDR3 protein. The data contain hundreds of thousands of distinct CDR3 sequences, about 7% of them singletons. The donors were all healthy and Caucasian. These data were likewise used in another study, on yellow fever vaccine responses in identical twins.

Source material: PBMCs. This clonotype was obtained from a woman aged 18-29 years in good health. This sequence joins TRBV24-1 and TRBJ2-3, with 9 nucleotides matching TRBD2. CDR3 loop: CATSDSGRRTDTQYF. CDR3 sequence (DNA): TGTGCCACCAGTGACAGCGGGAGGAGGACAGATACGCAGTATTTT.